The 12 T cell receptor beta chains in this list originate from one sample, sequenced in a study of blood T cells in healthy people across ages. Then a second PCR, running roughly 7 to 11 cycles, was carried out with a sample-barcoded 5' primer and a J-beta primer mix. TCRdb re-derived calls from the 5' RACE reads in MiXCR, one entry per CDR3 protein. The sample consists of hundreds of thousands of distinct CDR3 sequences, 62% of them appearing once. The material sequenced was blood. The receptors stem from a man between 25 and 39 years old in good health.

The V and J genes are TRBV29-1 and TRBJ2-5, with D uncertain. From germline, CDR1 is SQVTM and CDR2 ANQGSEA. CDR3 length: 12 residues. V was pared by 1 base and J by 2 bases, with 5 bases between. CDR3 sequence: CSVEAGQETQYF. Written as DNA, the CDR3 is TGCAGCGTTGAAGCAGGACAAGAGACCCAGTACTTC.

This clonotype was observed a single time. The rearrangement links TRBV30 to TRBJ1-6, with a possible D match to TRBD1 (5 bases). Between the trimmed V and J ends, which lost 6 bases and 10 bases, there was a span of 19 bases. The germline V gene encodes CDR1 GTSNPN and CDR2 SVGIG (reference sequence). This CDR3 has 14 residues. In DNA, the CDR3 is TGTGCCTGCCTGAAGGGGATATTAAGATCACCCCTCCACTTT. Residues: CACLKGILRSPLHF.

The rearrangement links TRBV20-1 to TRBJ1-2, with D tentatively TRBD1 (5 bases). The CDR3 totals 12 residues. With 7 bases removed from V and 5 bases from J, the gap between germline ends came to 14 bases. CDR1 is DFQATT, CDR2 SNEGSKA, per germline (reference sequence). The CDR3 coding sequence is TGCAGTGGGGATCCAGGGCGGTATGGCTACACCTTC. Its protein is CSGDPGRYGYTF.

This chain joins TRBV25-1 and TRBJ2-4, with D unclear. The J call may be faulty, since TRBJ2-7 better matches the DNA end. Germline lookup yields CDR1 MGHDK and CDR2 SYGVNS. CDR3 length equals 14 residues. The CDR3 nucleotides are TGTGCCAGCAGTGAGGGGATAGCCCCCTACGAGCAGTACTTC. It specifies CASSEGIAPYEQYF.

In this sample, this clonotype turned up many times. V gene TRBV18 combines with J gene TRBJ2-5, with a possible D match to TRBD2 (5 bases). The CDR3 totals 14 residues. V was shortened by 4 bases and J by 5 bases, with 14 bases between the two germline ends. The V gene's germline CDR1 is KGHSH and CDR2 LQKENI. The CDR3 reads CASSLSERKETQYF. Here the CDR3 DNA reads TGTGCCAGCTCACTATCGGAGCGGAAGGAGACCCAGTACTTC.

The sample holds a few counts of this clonotype. The CDR3 spells CASSPTLNPTYEQYF. CDR3 DNA: TGTGCCAGCAGCCCCACACTGAACCCTACCTACGAGCAGTACTTC. The chain recombines TRBV7-2 with TRBJ2-7; D unclear. The CDR3 is 15 residues long. Germline assignment: CDR1 SGHTA and CDR2 FQGNSA. The V and J ends lost 5 bases and 2 bases respectively, with 16 bases between them.

Regarding this clonotype: This may come from a read error, since a much larger clone is one base off. V gene TRBV7-6 combines with J gene TRBJ1-1; 7 positions agree with TRBD1. The V gene end was trimmed by 8 bases and the J gene end by 4 bases; junction bases not matched to a gene: 10. Looked up from germline, CDR1 is SGHVS and CDR2 is FNYEAQ. This CDR3 has 14 residues. The CDR3 loop is CASPTGQYSTEAFF. Here the CDR3 DNA reads TGTGCCAGCCCTACGGGACAGTATAGCACTGAAGCTTTCTTT.

J is TRBJ1-2 and V is TRBV12-3 or TRBV12-4; possibly TRBD1 for D (6 bases). The CDR3 length is 14 residues. V lost 5 bases to trimming and J lost 8 bases, with 18 bases between them. CDR3: CASSPSGTQKGYTF. As DNA, the CDR3 is TGTGCCAGCAGTCCGTCCGGGACACAGAAGGGCTACACCTTC.

V gene TRBV10-3 combines with J gene TRBJ2-4; 11 bases line up with TRBD2. The DNA matches TRBJ2-5 better at its end, which makes the J call doubtful. CDR3 length: 15 residues. The germline V gene has CDR1 ENHRY and CDR2 SYGVKD. DNA of the CDR3: TGTGCCATCAGTTCCGGGACTAGCGGAGAAGAGACCCAGTACTTC. This gives the protein CAISSGTSGEETQYF.

This chain links TRBV7-2 with TRBJ2-7; 11 positions match TRBD1. The CDR3 loop spans 16 amino acids. V shed 3 bases and J 3 bases; nucleotides not matched to a gene: 7. CDR1 SGHTA and CDR2 FQGNSA come from the germline V gene. CDR3 DNA sequence: TGTGCCAGCAGCTTTACCAGGACAGGGGGCTTCTACGAGCAGTACTTC. Translating it yields CASSFTRTGGFYEQYF.

The chain has TRBV2 and TRBJ2-1, with TRBD2 matching over 10 bases. The germline gives CDR1 SNHLY, CDR2 FYNNEI. J gave up 6 bases and V 6 bases, and 8 bases lay outside the gene matches. This CDR3 has 15 residues. The CDR3 protein is CASSPSGGDSNEQFF. DNA for the CDR3: TGTGCCAGCAGCCCCAGCGGGGGGGACTCCAATGAGCAGTTCTTC.

The rearrangement links TRBV29-1 to TRBJ1-1, with D hard to call. Germline V gene lookup returns CDR1 SQVTM and CDR2 ANQGSEA. This CDR3 region has 12 residues. Trimming shortened V by 7 bases and J by 5 bases, and 14 bases separated the two germline ends. The CDR3, as DNA: TGCAGCGCCCGGACCCCCGGGACTGAAGCTTTCTTT. Translating it yields CSARTPGTEAFF.